This T cell receptor beta chain is drawn from a study of T-cell reconstitution after alpha-beta-depleted transplantation in children. As for this clonotype: Its antigen remains unidentified.

Study findings and constraints: TCRbeta diversity was high at day 60 in some patients (a result of surviving recipient T cells and thymic progenitors). At the one-year point after transplant, T-cell counts and TCRbeta diversity were found to come mostly from T cells that had been newly produced. Alpha-beta T cells about two months after transplant reportedly derived from several hundred expanded graft clones.

Researchers prepared the TCRbeta library using unique molecular identifiers, the study reports. One entry per CDR3 protein, called by TCRdb with MiXCR from the PCR reads. The sample records around 420,000 distinct CDR3 sequences, 15% to 20% being singletons. Germline-derived CDR1 and CDR2 are SGHAT and FQDESV (reference sequence). The CDR3 is 15 amino acids. Unmatched junction bases numbered 7, after V lost 2 bases and J lost 4 bases. The receptor's source is a boy under two years old who had a stem cell transplant for Wiskott-Aldrich syndrome, so the T cells may come from the graft donor. This chain links TRBV11-1 with TRBJ2-5; TRBD1 aligns across 7 bases. Here the sequenced sample was PBMCs, mostly from graft donor cells, taken 360 days after TCRalphabeta/CD19-depleted stem cell transplant. The CDR3 nucleotides are TGTGCCAGCAGCTTAAGTGGCCAGGGGGTAGAGACCCAGTACTTC. Encoded protein: CASSLSGQGVETQYF.